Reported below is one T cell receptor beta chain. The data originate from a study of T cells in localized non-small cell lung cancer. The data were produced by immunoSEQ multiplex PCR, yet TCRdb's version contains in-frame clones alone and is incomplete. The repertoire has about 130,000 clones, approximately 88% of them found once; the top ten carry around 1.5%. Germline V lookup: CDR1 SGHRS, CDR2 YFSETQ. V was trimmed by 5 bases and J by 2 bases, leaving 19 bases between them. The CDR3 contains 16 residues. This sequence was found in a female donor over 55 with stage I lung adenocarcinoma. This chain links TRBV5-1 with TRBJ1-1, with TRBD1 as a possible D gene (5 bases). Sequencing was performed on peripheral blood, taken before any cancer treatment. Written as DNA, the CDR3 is TGCGCCAGCAGTTCCGGAGGCTTGGGACCAAACACTGAAGCTTTCTTT. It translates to CASSSGGLGPNTEAFF.